The source of this T cell receptor (beta chain) is a study of blood T cells in healthy people across ages. This clonotype occurred many times. Then a second PCR, running roughly 7 to 11 cycles, was carried out with a sample-barcoded 5' primer and a J-beta primer mix. TCRdb reanalysed the 5' RACE reads using MiXCR and keeps one entry per CDR3 protein. The sample records 720,000 or so distinct CDR3 sequences, less than 45% being singletons. Germline V gene sequence: CDR1 SGDLS, CDR2 YYNGEE. The CDR3 is 14 residues long. V was pared by 0 bases and J by 3 bases, with 10 bases between. The chain couples TRBV9 to TRBJ2-7; no definite D call. Sequenced material: blood. The TCR was taken from an elderly man in good health. CDR3 residues: CASSVALSGYEQYF. CDR3 coding DNA: TGTGCCAGCAGCGTAGCCCTGTCTGGCTACGAGCAGTACTTC. The full variable domain, rest sourced from reference TRBV9 and TRBJ2-7, is DSGVTQTPKHLITATGQRVTLRCSPRSGDLSVYWYQQSLDQGLQFLIQYYNGEERAKGNILERFSAQQFPDLHSELNLSSLELGDSALYFCASSVALSGYEQYFGPGTRLTVT.